Listed below are T cell receptor beta chains from one sample, sequenced in a study of OX40 agonist ivuxolimab in advanced cancers. Sequenced by immunoSEQ multiplex PCR; TCRdb stores in-frame clones only, minus some. The table includes almost 50,000 clones, roughly four fifths detected once. This sample comprised CD4+ or CD8+ T cells sorted from blood, obtained in a trial of the OX40 agonist ivuxolimab. The receptors were gathered from an adult with an advanced solid tumor such as melanoma, head and neck, liver or kidney cancer. Both conserved end residues are part of each CDR3. A D gene is named only where the DNA matches it firmly. Clone size, where shown, is once, few, many, or a class for clones that have expanded.

d_call | j_call | v_call | clone_size | cdr3_nt | cdr3_aa
TRBD2 | TRBJ2-3 | TRBV5-6 | . | TGTGCCAGCAGCCAAGCGGGACTAGCGCCACCCGCTACGCAGTATTTT | CASSQAGLAPPATQYF
. | TRBJ2-6 | TRBV19 | . | TGTGCCAGTAGTCAGCCCGGGGCCAACGTCCTGACTTTC | CASSQPGANVLTF
TRBD1 | TRBJ1-1 | TRBV13 | . | TGTGCCAGCAGCTTGAGCGGTTGGGTAGACAGGGCTAATTTTTCGAACACTGAAGCTTTCTTT | CASSLSGWVDRANFSNTEAFF
. | TRBJ1-4 | TRBV2 | . | TGTGCCAGCAGTGAGGGTGCGGGGGGGGAACTTAATGAAAAACTGTTTTTT | CASSEGAGGELNEKLFF
TRBD1 | TRBJ2-7 | TRBV28 | once | TGTGCCAGCAGTGACAGGGTTGGATCCTACGAGCAGTACTTC | CASSDRVGSYEQYF
TRBD2 | TRBJ2-1 | TRBV11-2 | once | TGTGCCAGCAGCTTTTCTGGGATTCTTACTAGCGGGTACAATGAGCAGTTCTTC | CASSFSGILTSGYNEQFF
. | TRBJ2-1 | TRBV19 | . | TGTGCCAGTATTGGCCGGGGAGATAGGAGTGGGGATGAGCAGTTCTTC | CASIGRGDRSGDEQFF
. | TRBJ1-2 | TRBV28 | once | TGTGCCAGCAGTTTACCCTCAGGACAGAACTATGGCTACACCTTC | CASSLPSGQNYGYTF
. | TRBJ2-7 | TRBV6-6 | . | TGTGCCAGCAGGACCGGGACGGAGGCCTACGAGCAGTACTTC | CASRTGTEAYEQYF
. | TRBJ1-2 | TRBV9 | few | TGTGCCAGCAGCGTAGATAACAGGGACTATGGCTACACCTTC | CASSVDNRDYGYTF
. | TRBJ2-2 | TRBV4-1 | . | TGCGCCAGCAGCCACCCGAGAAGCGCCGGGGAGCTGTTTTTT | CASSHPRSAGELFF
TRBD2 | TRBJ2-3 | TRBV7-2 | once | TGTGCCAGCAGCCCGGGACTAGCGGGGGATACGCAGTATTTT | CASSPGLAGDTQYF
TRBD2 | TRBJ2-1 | TRBV18 | . | TGTGCCAGCTCACCACGTCGGGGGGGGCAGTTCTTC | CASSPRRGGQFF
. | TRBJ2-3 | TRBV14 | . | TGTGCCAGCAGCCAACTTATCACAGATACGCAGTATTTT | CASSQLITDTQYF